This T cell receptor (beta chain) came from a study of post-analysis software for immune sequencing data. Study-level findings and limits: Controls showed lower frequencies than patients for five or six TRBV segments, and TRBV5-6, TRBV5-1 and TRBV20-1 were among these.

Each TCR beta cDNA library carried unique molecular identifiers. TCRdb re-called the PCR reads through MiXCR, storing one row per CDR3 protein. Of fewer than 550,000 distinct CDR3 sequences listed, less than 40% are singletons. Concerning this clonotype: Its antigen is unknown.

V was shortened by 3 bases and J by 4 bases, with 10 bases between the two germline ends. The CDR3 extends over 13 amino acids. Germline CDR1 reads SGHRS; CDR2 reads YFSETQ. This receptor was identified in a girl younger than 18 with multiple sclerosis. This chain connects TRBV5-1 to TRBJ1-2, with a tentative D call TRBD1 (6 bases). The sequenced sample was blood. The CDR3 spells CASSSGTFYGYTF. The DNA for the CDR3 is TGCGCCAGCAGCTCGGGGACATTCTATGGCTACACCTTC.